The 7 T cell receptor beta chains reported below all come from one sample, sequenced in a study of T cell changes during pregnancy in multiple sclerosis. TCRdb keeps only in-frame clones here, not all; method: immunoSEQ multiplex PCR. Of some 60,000 clones listed, more than 75% are singletons. The sample consisted of peripheral blood, taken in the first trimester of pregnancy. All receptors derive from a female donor in good health, enrolled as a control in a pregnancy study.

The chain uses TRBV6-1 and TRBJ1-1; 7 nucleotides line up with TRBD1. This CDR3 has 14 amino acids. The germline V gene encodes CDR1 MNHNS and CDR2 SASEGT. After removal of 6 bases from V and 5 bases from J, the junction contained 9 bases not matched to a gene. In DNA, the CDR3 is TGTGCCAGCAGCCTGACAGGGCCGAGGACTGAAGCTTTCTTT. Translation gives CASSLTGPRTEAFF.

This sequence joins TRBV9 and TRBJ2-2, with TRBD2 identical over 13 bases. The CDR3 has 17 amino acids. Per germline, CDR1 SGDLS and CDR2 YYNGEE. Unmatched junction bases numbered 7, after V lost 2 bases and J lost 6 bases. The CDR3 DNA follows: TGTGCCAGCAGCGTCGAGGGACTAGCGGGGTCGGCCGGGGAGCTGTTTTTT. The encoded protein is CASSVEGLAGSAGELFF.

The gene calls are TRBV28 and TRBJ2-7, with TRBD2 identical over 11 bases. The germline gives CDR1 MDHEN, CDR2 SYDVKM. This CDR3 region has 14 residues. Germline trimming cut 5 bases from V and 5 bases from J; bases unmatched to any gene: 5. The CDR3: CASSPGLAGNEQYF. The DNA for the CDR3 is TGTGCCAGCAGTCCAGGACTAGCGGGTAACGAGCAGTACTTC.

This clone was recorded once. This rearrangement joins TRBV7-9 to TRBJ1-1; D is unclear. The germline gives CDR1 SEHNR, CDR2 FQNEAQ (reference sequence). V was cut by 8 bases and J by 4 bases, with 11 bases left in between. The CDR3 is 12 residues long. CDR3 loop: CASEGRSTEAFF. CDR3 coding DNA: TGTGCCAGCGAGGGTCGAAGCACTGAAGCTTTCTTT.

The chain uses TRBV12-5 and TRBJ1-1; 7 nucleotides align to TRBD1. CDR1 LGHNT and CDR2 FRNRAP come from the germline V gene. The CDR3 sequence is 14 residues long. The V segment lost 7 bases and the J segment 1 base; nucleotides outside the gene matches: 6. The CDR3 loop is CASAWDSENTEAFF. The CDR3 bases are TGTGCTAGTGCCTGGGACAGTGAGAACACTGAAGCTTTCTTT.

CDR3 region: CASSLQQGGDQPQHF. For the CDR3, the DNA is TGTGCCAGCAGCTTACAGCAGGGAGGGGATCAGCCCCAGCATTTT. The rearrangement joins TRBV7-2 to TRBJ1-5; weak D call: TRBD1 (5 bases). Trimming removed 2 bases from V and 5 bases from J, with 13 bases in between. CDR1 SGHTA and CDR2 FQGNSA come from the germline V gene. The CDR3 covers 15 residues.

This chain links TRBV7-9 with TRBJ1-3; 7 bases map to TRBD1. Germline trimming cut 5 bases from V and 4 bases from J; bases unmatched to any gene: 8. This CDR3 spans 15 amino acids. In germline, CDR1 is SEHNR, CDR2 FQNEAQ (reference sequence). CDR3 region: CASSPSWTGGNTIYF. The DNA for the CDR3 is TGTGCCAGCAGCCCTTCTTGGACAGGAGGAAACACCATATATTTT.